This T cell receptor beta chain was captured in a study of blood T cell repertoires in COVID-19. At the level of the study: Acute-phase and convalescent COVID-19 samples originated in the United States, Italy and Spain. PBMCs, B-cell-depleted T cells, or T cells provided the cDNA or gDNA that made up the material.

Germline loops: CDR1 SGHTA, CDR2 FQGTGA. Germline trimming cut 4 bases from V and 4 bases from J; bases unmatched to any gene: 9. The CDR3 length is 15 residues. Under the authors' procedure: Amplification of reference gene primers provided the estimated nucleated cell counts. This table comes from immunoSEQ multiplex PCR, and its TCRdb copy is limited to in-frame clones, with some not included. That table gives V, J and clone size, and the DNA gave D and trimming. The data show roughly 45,000 clones, with just over 85% seen just once and roughly 7.6% held by the top ten. The V and J genes are TRBV7-3 and TRBJ1-1, with TRBD1 matching over 7 bases. This receptor was obtained from a man between 60 and 75 years old with active COVID-19. Sequencing was carried out using peripheral blood. CDR3 region: CASSSKGALGTEAFF. The CDR3 DNA sequence: TGTGCCAGCAGCTCCAAGGGGGCCCTGGGCACTGAAGCTTTCTTT.